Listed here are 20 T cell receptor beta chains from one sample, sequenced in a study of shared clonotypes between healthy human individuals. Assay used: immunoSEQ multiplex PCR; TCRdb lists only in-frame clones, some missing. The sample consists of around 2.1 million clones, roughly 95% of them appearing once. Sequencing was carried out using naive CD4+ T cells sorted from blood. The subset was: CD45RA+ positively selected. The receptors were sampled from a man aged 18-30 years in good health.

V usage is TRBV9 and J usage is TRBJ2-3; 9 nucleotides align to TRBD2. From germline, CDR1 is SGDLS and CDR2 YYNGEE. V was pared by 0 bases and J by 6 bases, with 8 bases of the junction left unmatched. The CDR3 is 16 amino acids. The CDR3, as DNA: TGTGCCAGCAGCGTAGGAATGGCGGGAGGGCCGGATACGCAGTATTTT. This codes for CASSVGMAGGPDTQYF.

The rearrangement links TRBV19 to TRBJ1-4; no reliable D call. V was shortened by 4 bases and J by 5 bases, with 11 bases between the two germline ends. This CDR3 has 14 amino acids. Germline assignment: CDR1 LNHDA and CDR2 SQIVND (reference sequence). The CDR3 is CASSTSNRNEKLFF. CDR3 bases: TGTGCCAGTAGTACCTCGAACAGAAATGAAAAACTGTTTTTT.

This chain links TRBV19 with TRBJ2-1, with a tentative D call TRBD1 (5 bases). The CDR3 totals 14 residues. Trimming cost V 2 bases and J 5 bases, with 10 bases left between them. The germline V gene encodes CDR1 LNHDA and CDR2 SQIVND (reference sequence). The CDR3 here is CASSIMAGNNEQFF. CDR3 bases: TGTGCCAGTAGTATAATGGCAGGGAACAATGAGCAGTTCTTC.

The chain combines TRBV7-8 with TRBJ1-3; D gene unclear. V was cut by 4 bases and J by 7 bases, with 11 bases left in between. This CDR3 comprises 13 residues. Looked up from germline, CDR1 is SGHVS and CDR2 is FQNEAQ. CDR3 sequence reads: CASSSRAPNTIYF. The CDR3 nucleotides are TGTGCCAGCAGCTCCCGGGCCCCTAACACCATATATTTT.

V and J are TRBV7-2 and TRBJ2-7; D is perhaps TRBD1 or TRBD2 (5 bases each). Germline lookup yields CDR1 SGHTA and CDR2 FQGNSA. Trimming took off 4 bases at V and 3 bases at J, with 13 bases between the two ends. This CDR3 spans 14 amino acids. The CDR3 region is CASSSGPAVYEQYF. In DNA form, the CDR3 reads TGTGCCAGCAGCTCGGGGCCAGCCGTCTACGAGCAGTACTTC.

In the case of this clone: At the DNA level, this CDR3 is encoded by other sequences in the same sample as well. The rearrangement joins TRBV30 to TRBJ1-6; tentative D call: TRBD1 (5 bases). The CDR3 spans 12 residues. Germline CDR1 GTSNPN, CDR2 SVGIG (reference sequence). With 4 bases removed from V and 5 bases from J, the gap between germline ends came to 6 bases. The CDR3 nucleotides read TGTGCCTGGACAGGGAATAATTCACCCCTCCACTTT. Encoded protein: CAWTGNNSPLHF.

This CDR3 reads CASSPTGTLKNIQYF. For the CDR3, the DNA is TGTGCCAGCAGCCCAACCGGGACATTGAAAAACATTCAGTACTTC. This chain uses TRBV7-2 with TRBJ2-4, with D tentatively TRBD1 (6 bases). CDR1 is SGHTA and CDR2 is FQGNSA in the germline V gene. CDR3 length equals 15 residues. The V and J ends lost 5 bases and 4 bases respectively, with 15 bases between them.

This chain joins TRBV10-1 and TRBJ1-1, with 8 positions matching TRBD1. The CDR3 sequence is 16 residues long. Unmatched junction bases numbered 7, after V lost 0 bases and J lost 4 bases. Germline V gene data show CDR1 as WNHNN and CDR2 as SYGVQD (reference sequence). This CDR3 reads CASSESGRGRVTEAFF. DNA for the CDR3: TGCGCCAGCAGTGAGTCGGGCAGGGGGCGCGTCACTGAAGCTTTCTTT.

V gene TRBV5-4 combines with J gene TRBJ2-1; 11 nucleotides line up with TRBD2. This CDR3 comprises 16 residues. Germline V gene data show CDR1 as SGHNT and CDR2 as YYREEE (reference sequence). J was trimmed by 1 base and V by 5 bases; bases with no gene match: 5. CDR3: CASSPSSGRSYNEQFF. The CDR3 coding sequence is TGTGCCAGCAGTCCCTCTAGCGGGAGGTCCTACAATGAGCAGTTCTTC.

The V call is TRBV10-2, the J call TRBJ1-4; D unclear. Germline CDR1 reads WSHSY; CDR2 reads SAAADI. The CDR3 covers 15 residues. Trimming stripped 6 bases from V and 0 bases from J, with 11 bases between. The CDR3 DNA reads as TGCGCCAGCAGAACGACGGAATCAACTAATGAAAAACTGTTTTTT. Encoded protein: CASRTTESTNEKLFF.

This chain's CDR3 is CAISAQGANYEQYF. In DNA, the CDR3 is TGTGCCATCAGTGCTCAGGGGGCGAATTACGAGCAGTACTTC. This rearrangement joins TRBV10-3 to TRBJ2-7; TRBD1 matches at 8 bases. The V segment lost 4 bases and the J segment 4 bases; nucleotides outside the gene matches: 6. Germline V gives CDR1 ENHRY, CDR2 SYGVKD. The CDR3 has 14 amino acids.

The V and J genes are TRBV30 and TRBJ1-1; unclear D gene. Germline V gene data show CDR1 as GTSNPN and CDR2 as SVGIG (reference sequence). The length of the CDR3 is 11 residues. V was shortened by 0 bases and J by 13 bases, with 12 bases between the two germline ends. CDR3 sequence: CAWSVEGIRFF. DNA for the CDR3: TGTGCCTGGAGTGTAGAGGGCATCCGTTTCTTT.

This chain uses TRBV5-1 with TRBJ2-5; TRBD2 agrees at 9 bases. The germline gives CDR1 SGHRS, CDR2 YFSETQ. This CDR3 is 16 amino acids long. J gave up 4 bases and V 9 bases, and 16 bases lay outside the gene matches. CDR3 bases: TGCGCCACCTCGCTTTCGTCAGCACTAGCGGGAGAGACCCAGTACTTC. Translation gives CATSLSSALAGETQYF.

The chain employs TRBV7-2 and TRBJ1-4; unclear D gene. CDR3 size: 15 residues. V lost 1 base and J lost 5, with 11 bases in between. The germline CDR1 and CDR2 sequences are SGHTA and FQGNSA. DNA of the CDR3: TGTGCCAGCAGCTTAGTCGTCGGAAGCAATGAAAAACTGTTTTTT. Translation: CASSLVVGSNEKLFF.

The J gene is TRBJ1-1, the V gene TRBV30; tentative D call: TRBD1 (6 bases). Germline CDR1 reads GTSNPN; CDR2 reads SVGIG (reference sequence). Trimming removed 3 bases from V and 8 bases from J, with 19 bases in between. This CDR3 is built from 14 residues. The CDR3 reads CAWSNLSGAKEAFF. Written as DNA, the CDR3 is TGTGCCTGGAGCAATCTCTCAGGGGCTAAGGAAGCTTTCTTT.

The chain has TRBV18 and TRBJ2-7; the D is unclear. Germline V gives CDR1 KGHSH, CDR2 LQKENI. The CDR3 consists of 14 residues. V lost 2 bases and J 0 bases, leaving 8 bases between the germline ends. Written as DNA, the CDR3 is TGTGCCAGCTCACCAGGCAGCCGCTCCTACGAGCAGTACTTC. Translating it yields CASSPGSRSYEQYF.

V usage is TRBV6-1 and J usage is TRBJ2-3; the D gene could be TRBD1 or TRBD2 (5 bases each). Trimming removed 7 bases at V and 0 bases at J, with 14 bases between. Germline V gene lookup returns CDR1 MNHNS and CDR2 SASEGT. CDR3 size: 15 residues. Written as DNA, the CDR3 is TGTGCCAGCATCCACAGGCGGGCGAGCACAGATACGCAGTATTTT. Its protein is CASIHRRASTDTQYF.

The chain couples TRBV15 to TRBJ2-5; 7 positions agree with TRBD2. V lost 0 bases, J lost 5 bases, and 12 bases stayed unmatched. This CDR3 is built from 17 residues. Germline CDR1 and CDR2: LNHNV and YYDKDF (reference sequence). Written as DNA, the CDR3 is TGTGCCACCAGCAGAGATCCTATCCGCGGGGGAGGCGAGACCCAGTACTTC. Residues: CATSRDPIRGGGETQYF.

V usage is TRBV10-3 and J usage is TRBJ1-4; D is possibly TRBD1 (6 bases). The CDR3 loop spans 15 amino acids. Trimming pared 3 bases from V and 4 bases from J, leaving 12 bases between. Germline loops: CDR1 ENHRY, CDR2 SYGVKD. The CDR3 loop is CAISEGQSVNEKLFF. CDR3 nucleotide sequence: TGTGCCATCAGTGAAGGACAGAGCGTTAATGAAAAACTGTTTTTT.

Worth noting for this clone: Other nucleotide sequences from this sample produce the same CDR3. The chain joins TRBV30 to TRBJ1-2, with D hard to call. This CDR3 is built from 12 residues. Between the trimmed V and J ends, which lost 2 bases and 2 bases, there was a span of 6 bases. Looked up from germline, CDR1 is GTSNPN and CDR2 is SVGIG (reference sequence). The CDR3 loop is CAWSMGNYGYTF. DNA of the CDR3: TGTGCCTGGAGTATGGGAAACTATGGCTACACCTTC.